The T cell receptor (beta chain) described here comes from a study of identical twins. Study results and limitations: Invariant MAIT and iNKT cells may have partly biased zero-insertion analyses.

Note on this clonotype: Its antigen remains unidentified.

The CDR3 has 15 amino acids. V was clipped by 5 bases and J by 7 bases; unmatched bases: 8. Looked up from germline, CDR1 is MNHEY and CDR2 is SMNVEV (reference sequence). TCRdb re-analysed the 5' RACE reads in MiXCR, keeping a single row per CDR3 protein. This sample yields 1.5 million to 2 million distinct CDR3 sequences, of which more than 30% are seen a single time; around 0.25% belongs to the top ten. The genes are TRBV27 and TRBJ2-1; 10 nucleotides line up with TRBD2. The sample was cord blood. This sequence originates from a newborn girl in good health. CDR3 nucleotides: TGTGCCAGCAGTCCCTCTAGCGGGAGTGAAAATGAGCAGTTCTTC. It is translated as CASSPSSGSENEQFF.